Following are 15 T cell receptor beta chains from one sample sequenced in a study of monozygotic twins with inflammatory bowel disease. With the 5' RACE reads reprocessed, TCRdb shows one record per CDR3 protein and no DNA. This sample's clone table lists about 210,000 distinct CDR3 sequences. Sequencing was carried out using blood. Every receptor here comes from a human donor with ulcerative colitis or Crohn's disease, or a healthy co-twin of an affected twin (not recorded which).

CDR3 protein: CSASIPYQPQHF. The chain has TRBV20-1 and TRBJ1-5. The CDR3 totals 12 residues. Germline CDR1 and CDR2: DFQATT and SNEGSKA (reference sequence).

This chain uses TRBV20-1 with TRBJ2-3; the TRBD2 assignment by TCRdb is unverifiable without DNA. From germline, CDR1 is DFQATT and CDR2 SNEGSKA (reference sequence). The CDR3 extends over 13 amino acids. The CDR3 region is CSSLTSGTDTQYF.

The chain has TRBV27 and TRBJ1-1; TCRdb names TRBD1, which stays unverified in the absence of DNA. The CDR3 runs to 14 residues. Germline V lookup: CDR1 MNHEY, CDR2 SMNVEV (reference sequence). The CDR3: CASSSGQGSTEAFF.

The rearrangement joins TRBV20-1 to TRBJ1-5. The CDR3 runs 14 residues. Germline lookup yields CDR1 DFQATT and CDR2 SNEGSKA (reference sequence). The chain's CDR3 is CSARPTSNNQPQHF.

The chain recombines TRBV12-3 or TRBV12-4 with TRBJ1-1; TCRdb designates TRBD1, a call that cannot be tested without DNA. This CDR3 has 15 amino acids. The CDR3 loop is CASSRGGGAQTEAFF.

The V gene is TRBV3-1, the J gene TRBJ2-5; the TCRdb call, TRBD1, lacks DNA for checking. This CDR3 is built from 15 residues. Germline CDR1 LGHDT, CDR2 YNNKEL (reference sequence). The CDR3 reads CASSLSGRYQETQYF.

The V call is TRBV7-2, the J call TRBJ2-1; TCRdb designates TRBD2, a call that cannot be tested without DNA. The length of the CDR3 is 15 residues. Germline CDR1 SGHTA, CDR2 FQGNSA. The chain's CDR3 is CASSFELAGGPPQFF.

This CDR3 is CASSYSTDLEQFF. The rearrangement links TRBV6-5 to TRBJ2-1; TCRdb proposes TRBD2, but this gene call is untestable without DNA. Germline values: CDR1 MNHEY, CDR2 SVGAGI. There are 13 residues in the CDR3.

The chain recombines TRBV14 with TRBJ2-2; TCRdb designates TRBD1, a call that cannot be tested without DNA. This CDR3 is 18 amino acids long. Looked up from germline, CDR1 is SGHDN and CDR2 is FVKESK. CDR3 sequence reads: CASSQDNNRGAHTGELFF.

CDR3 in amino acids: CASRIQGQGNMGYTF. The chain employs TRBV5-6 and TRBJ1-2; the TCRdb call, TRBD1, lacks DNA for checking. Per the germline V gene, CDR1 is SGHDT and CDR2 is YYEEEE. This CDR3 has 15 residues. Full variable domain (remainder filled in from reference TRBV5-6 and TRBJ1-2): DAGVTQSPTHLIKTRGQQVTLRCSPKSGHDTVSWYQQALGQGPQFIFQYYEEEERQRGNFPDRFSGHQFPNYSSELNVNALLLGDSALYLCASRIQGQGNMGYTFGSGTRLTVV.

This chain connects TRBV3-1 to TRBJ2-2; TCRdb gives TRBD2 as the D gene, but with no DNA this cannot be confirmed. The CDR3 has 17 residues. Germline-derived CDR1 and CDR2 are LGHDT and YNNKEL (reference sequence). The CDR3 loop reads CASSHLPGTSGTGELFF.

The chain has TRBV4-1 and TRBJ2-5. The CDR3 runs to 13 residues. From germline, CDR1 is MGHRA and CDR2 YSYEKL. CDR3 amino acids: CASSQEWDETQYF.

The rearrangement links TRBV5-1 to TRBJ2-7; the D gene TCRdb calls, TRBD2, cannot be checked with no DNA. Germline V lookup: CDR1 SGHRS, CDR2 YFSETQ. This CDR3 region has 15 residues. CDR3 sequence reads: CASRETSEDSYEQYF.

The chain is built from TRBV12-3 or TRBV12-4 and TRBJ2-6; lacking DNA, the TRBD1 call made by TCRdb goes unchecked. The CDR3 is 17 residues long. Here the CDR3 reads CASSPQGTGSGANVLTF.

The CDR3 spells CASSPYQGELFF. This chain connects TRBV6-5 to TRBJ2-2. From germline, CDR1 is MNHEY and CDR2 SVGAGI. The CDR3 totals 12 residues.